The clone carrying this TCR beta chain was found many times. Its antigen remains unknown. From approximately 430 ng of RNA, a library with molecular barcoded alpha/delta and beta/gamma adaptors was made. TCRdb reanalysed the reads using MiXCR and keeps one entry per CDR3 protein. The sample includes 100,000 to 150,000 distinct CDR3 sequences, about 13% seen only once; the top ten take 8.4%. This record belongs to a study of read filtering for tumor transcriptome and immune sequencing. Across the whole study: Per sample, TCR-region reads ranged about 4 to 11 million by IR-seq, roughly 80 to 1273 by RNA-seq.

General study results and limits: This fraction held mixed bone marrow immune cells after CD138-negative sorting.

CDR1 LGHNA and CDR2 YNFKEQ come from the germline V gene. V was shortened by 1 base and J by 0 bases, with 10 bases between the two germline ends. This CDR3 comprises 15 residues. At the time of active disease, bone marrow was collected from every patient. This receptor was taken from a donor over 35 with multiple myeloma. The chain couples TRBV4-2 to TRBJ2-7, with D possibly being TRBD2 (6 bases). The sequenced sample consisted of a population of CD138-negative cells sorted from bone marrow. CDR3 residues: CASSQGSGPSYEQYF. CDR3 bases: TGTGCCAGCAGCCAAGGGAGCGGGCCCTCCTACGAGCAGTACTTC.